The rows below give T cell receptor beta chains drawn from one sample of a study of blood T cells in healthy people across ages. TCRdb reprocessed the 5' RACE reads with MiXCR, giving one entry per CDR3 protein. The data show roughly 790,000 distinct CDR3 sequences, more than 40% seen once. The source material was blood. These receptors were collected from a woman between 55 and 75 years old in good health. Both conserved end residues are part of each CDR3. The D gene is left open where the match is weak. Clone size, where shown, is once, few, many, or a class for clones that have expanded.

clone_size	j_call	v_call	d_call	cdr3_aa	cdr3_nt
NA	TRBJ2-1	TRBV7-2	TRBD2	CASSTPPGSGETQFF	TGTGCCAGCAGCACTCCCCCCGGTAGCGGGGAGACCCAGTTCTTC
NA	TRBJ2-2	TRBV5-1	NA	CASSLIGANTGELFF	TGCGCCAGCAGCTTGATCGGGGCTAACACCGGGGAGCTGTTTTTT
NA	TRBJ2-1	TRBV13	NA	CASSVGRYGNEQFF	TGTGCCAGCAGCGTAGGCAGGTATGGGAATGAGCAGTTCTTC
many	TRBJ2-7	TRBV24-1	TRBD2	CATSAQAGRGEQYF	TGTGCCACCAGTGCACAAGCGGGAAGAGGCGAGCAGTACTTC
once	TRBJ1-2	TRBV29-1	TRBD1	CSVEARQGELGYTF	TGCAGCGTTGAGGCGAGACAGGGGGAACTGGGCTACACCTTC
NA	TRBJ2-3	TRBV5-1	NA	CASSLGWLSTDTQYF	TGCGCCAGCAGCTTGGGCTGGCTAAGCACAGATACGCAGTATTTT
NA	TRBJ2-5	TRBV25-1	TRBD1	CASGDRDLGQYF	TGTGCCAGCGGGGACAGGGATCTTGGGCAGTACTTC
NA	TRBJ1-2	TRBV12-3/TRBV12-4	NA	CASSLTPIYGYTF	TGTGCCAGCAGTTTAACACCTATCTATGGCTACACCTTC
NA	TRBJ2-1	TRBV3-1	NA	CASSHHGGGINNEQFF	TGTGCCAGCAGCCATCATGGGGGCGGGATCAACAATGAGCAGTTCTTC
many	TRBJ1-2	TRBV29-1	NA	CSVEDSGGYYTF	TGCAGCGTTGAAGATAGCGGGGGTTACTACACCTTC
NA	TRBJ2-7	TRBV3-1	TRBD1	CASSQIAGQGYEQYF	TGTGCCAGCAGCCAAATCGCGGGACAGGGGTACGAGCAGTACTTC
few	TRBJ1-1	TRBV6-2/TRBV6-3	NA	CASRVGSGIFAEAFF	TGTGCCAGCAGGGTGGGATCAGGGATTTTCGCTGAAGCTTTCTTT
once	TRBJ2-5	TRBV7-2	TRBD2	CASSLLGLAGVETQYF	TGTGCCAGCAGCTTATTAGGGCTAGCGGGGGTGGAGACCCAGTACTTC
once	TRBJ2-3	TRBV4-3	TRBD2	CASSPTSGSLPDTQYF	TGCGCCAGCAGTCCGACTAGCGGGAGTCTTCCAGATACGCAGTATTTT
NA	TRBJ2-3	TRBV2	NA	CASSAGPRISTDTQYF	TGTGCCAGCAGTGCGGGGCCAAGAATTAGCACAGATACGCAGTATTTT
NA	TRBJ2-1	TRBV15	NA	CATSGGRAVANEQFF	TGTGCCACCAGCGGGGGACGAGCGGTTGCCAATGAGCAGTTCTTC
NA	TRBJ2-5	TRBV6-2/TRBV6-3	NA	CASSYIDNEQYF	TGTGCCAGCAGTTATATAGACAATGAGCAGTACTTC
many	TRBJ2-1	TRBV20-1	TRBD1	CSARRTGRDEEQFF	TGCAGTGCTAGACGGACAGGTCGAGATGAGGAGCAGTTCTTC
many	TRBJ2-3	TRBV29-1	NA	CSVKEGADTQYF	TGCAGCGTTAAAGAGGGAGCAGATACGCAGTATTTT
NA	TRBJ2-1	TRBV6-2/TRBV6-3	TRBD2	CASSYSHLAGGLDNEQFF	TGTGCCAGCAGTTACTCGCATCTAGCGGGGGGGCTAGACAATGAGCAGTTCTTC
NA	TRBJ1-5	TRBV29-1	NA	CAPCGNSNQPQHF	TGCGCCCCCTGCGGAAATAGCAATCAGCCCCAGCATTTT
once	TRBJ1-2	TRBV29-1	NA	CSVEDGGYGYTF	TGCAGCGTTGAAGATGGGGGGTATGGCTACACCTTC
NA	TRBJ1-1	TRBV3-1	NA	CASSQDGQNTEAFF	TGTGCCAGCAGCCAGGATGGACAGAACACTGAAGCTTTCTTT
NA	TRBJ2-3	TRBV7-2	NA	CASSAEAGSPEYF	TGTGCCAGCAGCGCCGAAGCGGGTTCTCCGGAGTATTTT
NA	TRBJ2-3	TRBV12-3/TRBV12-4	NA	CASSSLGEGARDTQYF	TGTGCCAGCAGTTCCCTCGGGGAGGGGGCGAGAGATACGCAGTATTTT
NA	TRBJ2-7	TRBV20-1	NA	CSARLVAAIYNEQYF	TGCAGTGCTAGATTGGTAGCAGCCATTTACAATGAGCAGTACTTC
many	TRBJ1-1	TRBV7-2	NA	CASSLVGNTEAFF	TGTGCCAGCAGTTTAGTGGGGAACACTGAAGCTTTCTTT
few	TRBJ2-3	TRBV20-1	NA	CSARDSGIFTDTQYF	TGCAGTGCTAGAGATTCGGGGATATTCACAGATACGCAGTATTTT
many	TRBJ2-7	TRBV12-3/TRBV12-4	NA	CASSLVLIEQYF	TGTGCCAGCAGTTTGGTTTTAATCGAGCAGTACTTC
NA	TRBJ2-5	TRBV4-3	NA	CASSQDVGPETQYF	TGCGCCAGCAGCCAAGATGTAGGGCCGGAGACCCAGTACTTC
few	TRBJ1-2	TRBV6-2/TRBV6-3	NA	CASSFGRGAYGYTF	TGTGCCAGCAGCTTTGGCAGGGGAGCGTATGGCTACACCTTC
once	TRBJ2-7	TRBV5-6	TRBD2	CASSGPAGVSEQYF	TGTGCCAGCAGCGGACCAGCGGGAGTCTCCGAGCAGTACTTC
few	TRBJ1-5	TRBV7-8	NA	CASSQNRDYQPQHF	TGTGCCAGCAGTCAAAACAGGGATTATCAGCCCCAGCATTTT
NA	TRBJ2-1	TRBV6-6	NA	CASSLGVLDEQFF	TGTGCCAGCAGTCTAGGGGTCCTCGATGAGCAGTTCTTC
NA	TRBJ2-7	TRBV7-7	NA	CASSPTLYSYEQYF	TGTGCCAGCAGCCCGACACTTTACTCCTACGAGCAGTACTTC
few	TRBJ2-7	TRBV11-1	NA	CASSLPTDEQYF	TGTGCCAGCAGCTTACCCACAGACGAGCAGTACTTC
NA	TRBJ2-7	TRBV6-2/TRBV6-3	NA	CASSYRPQWTGAGKKYEQYF	TGTGCCAGCAGTTACCGCCCCCAGTGGACGGGAGCTGGTAAGAAATACGAGCAGTACTTC
NA	TRBJ2-5	TRBV6-5	TRBD2	CASRDLSGLGETQYF	TGTGCCAGCAGGGACCTTAGCGGGCTGGGGGAGACCCAGTACTTC
NA	TRBJ2-3	TRBV19	TRBD2	CASSLTGTSGLSSTDTQYF	TGTGCCAGTAGCTTAACCGGGACTAGCGGTTTAAGTAGCACAGATACGCAGTATTTT
NA	TRBJ1-2	TRBV27	NA	CASSSATVNYGYTF	TGTGCCAGCAGTTCCGCGACAGTGAACTATGGCTACACCTTC